What follows is one T cell receptor (beta chain) and its context. Its recognized antigen is unknown. No much larger clone exists at a distance of one base, and base qualities are not known. This entry comes from a study of blood T cell repertoires in COVID-19 (TCRdb year 2020). Describing the broader study: Samples from collaborators originated in the United States, Italy and Spain and spanned both the acute and convalescent phases of COVID-19. The prospective study material was composed of cDNA or gDNA derived from T cells, B-cell-depleted T cells, or PBMCs. Subjects who had been exposed to COVID-19, were actively infected with it, or had recovered from it provided the deeply sampled blood TCRbeta repertoires that made up the dataset. The repertoires were released in a freely available public database meant as a resource for research on the immune response to SARS-CoV-2. Samples were obtained from the ongoing ImmuneRACE study (first 160 participants) and from 1,254 subjects provided by 6 global collaborators. Sample metadata almost always included a de-identified subject ID, COVID-19 status, age in years and sex. HLA class I and class II types, where available, came from metadata supplied by the sample provider rather than from assay-based typing. Beyond this particular receptor, the publication reports: The quantity of clinical and demographic metadata differed by source and by participant and was supplied without curation.

One collaborating source in Seattle enrolled patients while the patients were actively infected and followed the patients over time throughout the course of disease. Whole blood was collected in K2EDTA tubes by collaborating institutions according to the institutions' own protocols. For TCRbeta analysis, collaborators shipped samples in one of three forms: frozen whole blood, isolated PBMCs, or DNA extracted from either of those sample types. TCRbeta CDR3 regions were amplified from genomic DNA using the immunoSEQ Assay, a bias-controlled multiplex PCR. Under the source paper's analysis protocol: The number of nucleated cells in each sample was estimated from the amplification of reference gene primers within the assay. To quantify the absolute abundance of each unique TCRbeta CDR3 rearrangement, sequence reads were collapsed and filtered. Productive Simpson clonality was computed per sample as the square root of Simpson's diversity index over productive rearrangements. Held by TCRdb, this immuneACCESS table contains in-frame sequences only and omits some clones. Under half of the omission traces to an unresolved V gene where checked; the cause of the rest is unknown. V, J and clone size derive from that table, while D and trimming were established from the DNA sequence. The sample profile shows approximately 530,000 clones; less than 90% of them were found once. 7.8% of the sample lies in the top ten.

The germline ends are 12 bases apart after V is trimmed by 6 bases and J by 0 bases. From the germline V gene, CDR1 is SNHLY and CDR2 is FYNNEI. There are 14 amino acids in the CDR3, from cysteine to phenylalanine inclusive. Left in the record is the CDR3 DNA by itself, 42 bases read in frame from the first base. Sequencing was done on a sample of peripheral blood. The clonotype comes from a woman aged 45-59 years with COVID-19, enrolled during active disease. The chain is made from TRBV2 and TRBJ2-7, with the D gene uncertain. The DNA reads TGTGCCAGCAGGTCGTACATCCACTCCTACGAGCAGTACTTC. Protein translation: CASRSYIHSYEQYF.